Each of the 13 T cell receptor beta chains below was sequenced from the same sample in a study of T cells after yellow fever vaccination (dated by TCRdb to between 2017 and 2020). The label giving this sample's treatment or condition can be read as: live attenuated yellow fever vaccine strain. The library was made by 5' RACE. Sequencing took place on an Illumina HiSeq 2500. TCRdb's own reprocessing of the public reads used fastp at Q25 and MiXCR and kept productive beta chains. One record per CDR3 amino acid sequence lists the most common genes and DNA. The sample contains about 150,000 distinct CDR3 sequences, about 6.2% of them found a single time. The ten largest clones add up to less than 3.5% of the sample. This specimen was CD4+ T cells sorted from PBMCs, taken on the day of the first yellow fever vaccination. The receptors stem from a man aged 18-30 years who received the YFV17D yellow fever vaccine.

This clonotype appeared many times. The V call is TRBV9, the J call TRBJ2-3; tentatively, D is TRBD1 or TRBD2 (6 bases each). V was trimmed by 0 bases and J by 5 bases, leaving 13 bases between them. This CDR3 spans 15 amino acids. CDR1 SGDLS and CDR2 YYNGEE come from the germline V gene. The DNA for the CDR3 is TGTGCCAGCAGCGTAGCTCCGGGGGCGGGAGATACGCAGTATTTT. Protein sequence: CASSVAPGAGDTQYF.

This clonotype was recorded at least ten times. The V call is TRBV6-5, the J call TRBJ2-3; D may be TRBD2 (5 bases). Germline CDR1 reads MNHEY; CDR2 reads SVGAGI. V dropped 4 bases and J dropped 2 bases, with 13 bases sitting between them. The CDR3 length is 15 residues. CDR3 nucleotides: TGTGCCAGCAGTTTTCCTAGCAGTAACACAGATACGCAGTATTTT. It is translated as CASSFPSSNTDTQYF.

This clonotype has just a few counts. The V call is TRBV20-1, the J call TRBJ2-3; TRBD1 aligns across 9 bases. V shed 6 bases, J shed 5 bases, and the junction held 6 bases outside the gene matches. The CDR3 covers 13 residues. Germline V CDR1 and CDR2: DFQATT, SNEGSKA (reference sequence). CDR3 sequence reads: CSASRDREDTQYF. The CDR3 DNA reads as TGCAGTGCGAGCCGGGACAGGGAAGATACGCAGTATTTT.

The chain uses TRBV7-8 and TRBJ2-7; D possibly corresponds to TRBD2 (7 bases). V was clipped by 3 bases and J by 3 bases, with 15 bases between them. The length of the CDR3 is 15 residues. In germline, CDR1 is SGHVS, CDR2 FQNEAQ. CDR3 amino acids: CASSLGGDTHYEQYF. CDR3 bases: TGTGCCAGCAGCTTGGGGGGGGACACCCACTACGAGCAGTACTTC.

This clonotype was seen at least ten times. The chain is built from TRBV12-3 or TRBV12-4 and TRBJ2-2, with 9 bases aligning to TRBD1. V was clipped by 6 bases and J by 5 bases; unmatched bases: 7. CDR3 length: 15 residues. DNA for the CDR3: TGTGCCAGCAGCACCGGGACAGGGAGGACCGGGGAGCTGTTTTTT. Protein sequence: CASSTGTGRTGELFF.

This clonotype was seen many times. This chain uses TRBV7-9 with TRBJ1-5; D remains unclear. The CDR3 has 13 residues. Trimming took 6 bases from V and 7 from J, leaving 13 bases between them. The germline gives CDR1 SEHNR, CDR2 FQNEAQ (reference sequence). CDR3 loop: CASSDGIGQPQHF. DNA for the CDR3: TGTGCCAGCAGTGACGGAATAGGACAGCCCCAGCATTTT.

This clonotype has a handful of counts. The gene calls are TRBV12-3 or TRBV12-4 and TRBJ1-1; D ambiguous. Between the trimmed V and J ends, which lost 1 base and 4 bases, there was a span of 10 bases. This CDR3 spans 14 amino acids. CDR3 bases: TGTGCCAGCAGTTTAGTATGGGTTACCACTGAAGCTTTCTTT. It is translated as CASSLVWVTTEAFF.

The chain is built from TRBV20-1 and TRBJ1-6; 8 bases map to TRBD1. V lost 5 bases and J lost 7; bases outside the gene matches: 4. CDR1 DFQATT and CDR2 SNEGSKA come from the germline V gene (reference sequence). The CDR3 is 13 residues long. This chain's CDR3 is CSAPTGANSPLHF. In nucleotides, the CDR3 is TGCAGTGCTCCGACAGGGGCGAATTCACCCCTCCACTTT.

Only a few counts were recorded for this clonotype. The V call is TRBV7-2, the J call TRBJ2-2; 15 nucleotides align to TRBD2. The CDR3 has 17 amino acids. V shed 4 bases and J 6 bases; nucleotides not matched to a gene: 6. Germline lookup yields CDR1 SGHTA and CDR2 FQGNSA. The CDR3 reads CASSSDGLAGGPGELFF. The CDR3, as DNA: TGTGCCAGCAGCTCGGATGGACTAGCGGGGGGGCCCGGGGAGCTGTTTTTT.

The rearrangement joins TRBV2 to TRBJ2-3; D is perhaps TRBD2 (6 bases). The germline gives CDR1 SNHLY, CDR2 FYNNEI. The CDR3 spans 15 residues. The V end was cut by 0 bases, the J end by 2 bases, with 9 bases between. The CDR3, as DNA: TGTGCCAGCAGTGAAGCCGGGGGACCCACAGATACGCAGTATTTT. Its protein product is CASSEAGGPTDTQYF.

This clonotype came up many times. The chain recombines TRBV5-1 with TRBJ2-6, with 8 bases identical to TRBD2. The CDR3 length is 20 residues. Trimming cost V 4 bases and J 1 base; bases outside gene matches: 16. CDR1 and CDR2 from the germline V gene are SGHRS and YFSETQ. DNA for the CDR3: TGCGCCAGCAGCCCTATGACCCAGCGGGGGAGACTTTCTGGGGCCAACGTCCTGACTTTC. This gives the protein CASSPMTQRGRLSGANVLTF.

In its sample, this clonotype was seen many times. The rearrangement links TRBV11-2 to TRBJ1-6, with unresolved D. The V gene's germline CDR1 is SGHAT and CDR2 FQNNGV. V was trimmed by 6 bases and J by 4 bases, leaving 7 bases between them. The CDR3 totals 13 residues. The CDR3 protein is CASRTAYNSPLHF. The DNA of the CDR3 is TGTGCCAGCAGGACGGCTTATAATTCACCCCTCCACTTT.

This clonotype showed up many times. The chain couples TRBV5-1 to TRBJ2-1; possible D gene TRBD2, 6 bases. V shed 4 bases and J shed 0 bases, with 11 bases lying between them. The CDR3 consists of 15 residues. CDR1 SGHRS and CDR2 YFSETQ come from the germline V gene. CDR3 sequence (DNA): TGCGCCAGCAGCGGGGACTCCAGCTCCTACAATGAGCAGTTCTTC. It encodes CASSGDSSSYNEQFF.